The source of this T cell receptor beta chain is a study of somatic mutations in T cells in chronic GVHD (TCRdb year 2020). Isolated genomic DNA was used for TCRbeta deep sequencing. TCRbeta CDR3 sequencing and initial data processing were performed with the immunoSEQ assay as a commercial service. As for the authors' bioinformatics: Reads were demultiplexed, adapter and primer sequences were removed, similar clones were merged by frequency-ratio clustering, and V, D, J genes were annotated with IMGT. The table was pulled from immuneACCESS by TCRdb, which kept in-frame rearrangements only. Such tables lose some clones; where checked, under half of the loss comes from unresolved V genes, and the rest has no known cause. The V and J calls and the clone size are those of that table, but D and trimming were determined from the DNA. Recorded for this sample are about 13,000 clones; approximately 78% of them occurred a single time. Together, the top ten hold around 32% of the sample.

In its sample, this clone was seen a few times. It lacks a known antigen. No quality values exist for individual bases; no much larger clone is one base distant. Sorting staining used anti-CD3, anti-CD4, anti-CD8 and a Vbeta20 antibody from the IOTest Beta Mark kit on a FACSAria III, with purity above 98%. Peripheral blood was collected in sodium heparin tubes and mononuclear cells were isolated by Ficoll-Paque PLUS density gradient centrifugation. CD4+ Vbeta20+, CD4+ Vbeta20-, and CD8+ T cell fractions were FACS-sorted before TCRbeta deep sequencing. As encoded in the germline V gene (reference sequence), CDR1 is SEHNR while CDR2 is FQNEAQ. V loses 1 base of germline sequence and J loses 11 bases, and the interval between the two ends is 12 bases. Its CDR3 holds 14 amino acids, cysteine through phenylalanine. The only DNA kept is the CDR3, 42 bases in frame from the first base.

What was sequenced was Vbeta20-negative CD4+ T cells from blood. Reading the label with the study, this specimen's cell subset or site is: CD4+ T cells sorted as TCR Vbeta20 negative by flow cytometry. This clonotype was obtained from a male patient aged 45 to 59 with chronic graft-versus-host disease. After transplantation, some T cells may belong to the graft donor instead of the recipient. Recombination linked TRBV7-9 to TRBJ1-6; the D gene remains uncertain. CDR3 region: CASSLDSSVAPLHF. The DNA is as follows: TGTGCCAGCAGCTTAGACTCGTCCGTTGCACCCCTCCACTTT.